This T cell receptor beta chain was observed in a study of Ad26.COV2.S vaccination and SARS-CoV-2 variants. Turning to the study itself: As a participant in COV1001, the donor was in the Ad26.COV2.S trial arm. Doses of Ad26.COV2.S were injected into muscle once or twice, 56 days apart.

Treatment specified: approximately 18 received Ad26.COV2.S at low or high dose, single or two shots; several received placebo; per-sample allocation not given. Each sample was drawn 63 days after the first injection (of vaccine or placebo). Ad26 vector vaccine expressed Wuhan-strain SARS-CoV-2 spike. The V gene's germline CDR1 is SEHNR and CDR2 FQNEAQ (reference sequence). The CDR3 has 13 amino acids. V lost 8 bases to trimming and J lost 2 bases; unmatched junction nucleotides: 6. Profiled with immunoSEQ multiplex PCR; TCRdb holds only in-frame clones, not every one. The data hold 300,000 to 400,000 clones, with around 90% observed a single time. This clone was seen a few times. Its target is unknown. Study findings and constraints: Total T cell responses may have been underestimated by the TCR breadth and depth analyses.

This receptor was identified in a person aged 18-65 years who received the Ad26.COV2.S COVID-19 vaccine or a placebo. Sequences were derived from peripheral blood, sampled in a trial of Ad26.COV2.S vaccine versus placebo. The genes are TRBV7-9 and TRBJ2-7, with 7 bases lining up with TRBD2. The CDR3 region is CASRGGSTYEQYF. DNA for the CDR3: TGTGCCAGCCGGGGAGGGTCCACCTACGAGCAGTACTTC.